The text below deals with one TCR beta chain. The antigen is undetermined. The V gene end was trimmed by 4 bases and the J gene end by 7 bases; junction bases not matched to a gene: 12. The CDR3 covers 15 residues. CDR1 and CDR2 (germline): MNHEY, SMNVEV (reference sequence). This record belongs to a study of blood T cells in healthy people across ages. General observations from the study: Across the age range, TCR beta diversity per million T cells fell in a roughly linear way.

Primers used in a second PCR of roughly 7 to 12 cycles were a sample-barcoded 5' primer and a J-beta primer mix. TCRdb reprocessed the 5' RACE reads via MiXCR and lists one record per CDR3 protein. The sample consists of 1,300,000 or so distinct CDR3 sequences, approximately 63% of them appearing once. Sequencing used blood. This sequence originates from a man between 18 and 29 years old in good health. This chain connects TRBV27 to TRBJ1-2, with 7 bases that match TRBD1. In DNA form, the CDR3 reads TGTGCCAGCAGTTCCCGGGACAGAGGGCTTGGTGGCTACACCTTC. Protein: CASSSRDRGLGGYTF.